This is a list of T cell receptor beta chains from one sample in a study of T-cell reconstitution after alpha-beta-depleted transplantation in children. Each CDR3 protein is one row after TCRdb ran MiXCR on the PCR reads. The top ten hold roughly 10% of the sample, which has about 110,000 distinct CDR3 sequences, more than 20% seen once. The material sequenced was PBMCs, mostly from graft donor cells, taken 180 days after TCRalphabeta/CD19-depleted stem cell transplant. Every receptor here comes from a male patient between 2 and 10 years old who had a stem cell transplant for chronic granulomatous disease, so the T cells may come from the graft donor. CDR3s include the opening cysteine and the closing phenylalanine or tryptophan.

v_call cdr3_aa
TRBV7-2 CASSYGGPSTDTQYF
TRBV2 CASKPSGRRIGTDTQYF
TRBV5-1 CASSQTTSGANEQFF
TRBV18 CASSPLPGGTDMNTEAFF
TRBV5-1 CASSLADTHEQFF
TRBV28 CASSPPLGYLGELFF
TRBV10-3 CAISESGLRGYTF
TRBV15 CATSREGLAIHEQFF
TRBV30 CARSRGPGNEQFF
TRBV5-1 CASSWGRYGYTF
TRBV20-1 CSARDLLAGGYSDTQYF
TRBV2 CASSEAGFNSYNEQFF
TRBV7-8 CASSPLRVDSPLHF
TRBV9 CASTALSGANVLTF
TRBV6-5 CASSYSSRIFAGGPDEQFF
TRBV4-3 CASSQGTPDTQYF
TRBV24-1 CATSDFIQGVGEKLFF
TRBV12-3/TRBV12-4 CASFGRAEQFF
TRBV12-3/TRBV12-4 CASSPGASGANEQYF
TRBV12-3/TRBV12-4 CASGSFYEQYF
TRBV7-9 CASSGTSGEGYNEQFF
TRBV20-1 CSVDGLLQETQYF
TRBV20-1 CSAARDLPYNEQFF
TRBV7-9 CASSLFSANTGELFF
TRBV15 CATSRLAPSGGLPETQYF